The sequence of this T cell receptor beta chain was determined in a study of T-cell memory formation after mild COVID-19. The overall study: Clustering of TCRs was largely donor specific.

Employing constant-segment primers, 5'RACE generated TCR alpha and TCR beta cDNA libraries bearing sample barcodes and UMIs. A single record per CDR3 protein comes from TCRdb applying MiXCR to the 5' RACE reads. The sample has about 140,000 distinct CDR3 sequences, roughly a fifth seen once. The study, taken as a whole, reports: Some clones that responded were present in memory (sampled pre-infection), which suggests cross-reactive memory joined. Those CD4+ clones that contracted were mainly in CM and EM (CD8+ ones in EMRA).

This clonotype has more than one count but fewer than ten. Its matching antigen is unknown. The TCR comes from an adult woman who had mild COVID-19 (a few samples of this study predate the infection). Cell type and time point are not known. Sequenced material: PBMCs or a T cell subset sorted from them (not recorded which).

The CDR3, as DNA: TGTGCCAGCAGTTTAGGGGACAGGAGGGAAAAACTGTTTTTT. Its translation is CASSLGDRREKLFF. This rearrangement joins TRBV12-3 or TRBV12-4 to TRBJ1-4, with 8 nucleotides matching TRBD1. V lost 1 base to trimming and J lost 8 bases; unmatched junction nucleotides: 3. The CDR3 covers 14 residues.